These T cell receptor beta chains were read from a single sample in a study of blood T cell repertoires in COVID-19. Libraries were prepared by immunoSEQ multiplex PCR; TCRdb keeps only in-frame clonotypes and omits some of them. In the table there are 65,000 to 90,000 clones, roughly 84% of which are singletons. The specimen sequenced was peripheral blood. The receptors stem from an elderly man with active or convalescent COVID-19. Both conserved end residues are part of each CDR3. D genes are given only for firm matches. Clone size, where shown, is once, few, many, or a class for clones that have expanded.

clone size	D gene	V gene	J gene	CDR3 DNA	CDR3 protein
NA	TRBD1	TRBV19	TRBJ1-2	TGTGCCAGTAGTTCGGACAGGGGCAACTATGGCTACACCTTC	CASSSDRGNYGYTF
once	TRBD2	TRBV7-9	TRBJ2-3	TGTGCCAGCAGCCCCTGGAGGCGGGGGATAGATACGCAGTATTTT	CASSPWRRGIDTQYF
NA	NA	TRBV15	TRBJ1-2	TGTGCCACCAGCCCTACCGGGACTAAAGCTAACTATGGCTACACCTTC	CATSPTGTKANYGYTF
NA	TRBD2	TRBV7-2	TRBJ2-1	TGTGCCAGCAGCGGCCGACTAGCGGGAAATGAGCAGTTCTTC	CASSGRLAGNEQFF
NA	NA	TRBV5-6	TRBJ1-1	TGTGCCAGCAGCTTTCCGGACACACTCACTGAAGCTTTCTTT	CASSFPDTLTEAFF
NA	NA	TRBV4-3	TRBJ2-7	TGCGCCAGCAGCCAAAGGGGGGGGAGTATTTACGAGCAGTACTTC	CASSQRGGSIYEQYF
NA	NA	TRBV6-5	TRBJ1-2	TGTGCCAGCAGGGGCGAACGTGCTGGCTACACCTTC	CASRGERAGYTF
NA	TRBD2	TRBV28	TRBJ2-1	TGTGCCAGCAGTGGGGGGAGGGATGAGCAGTTCTTC	CASSGGRDEQFF
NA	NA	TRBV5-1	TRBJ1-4	TGCGCCAGCAGCGGGGGAGGGTCCAATGAAAAACTGTTTTTT	CASSGGGSNEKLFF
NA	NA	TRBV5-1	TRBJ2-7	TGCGCCAGCAGCTTGGACTCTACCTACGAGCAGTACTTC	CASSLDSTYEQYF
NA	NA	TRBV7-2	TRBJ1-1	TGTGCCAGCAGCTTAGTCGGGAATGGTCCGAACACTGAAGCTTTCTTT	CASSLVGNGPNTEAFF
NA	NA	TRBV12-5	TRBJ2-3	TGTGCTAGTGGAACAAGCACAGATACGCAGTATTTT	CASGTSTDTQYF
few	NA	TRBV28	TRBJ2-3	TGTGCCAGCAGTTTATCAGGGTACGATACGCAGTATTTT	CASSLSGYDTQYF
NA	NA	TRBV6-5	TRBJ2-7	TGTGCCAGCAGCAGAGTCCAGCGCTACGAGCAGTACTTC	CASSRVQRYEQYF
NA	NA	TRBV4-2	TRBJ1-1	TGTGCCAGCAGCCTGGGCTCGGGAAGAGGCACTGAAGCTTTCTTT	CASSLGSGRGTEAFF
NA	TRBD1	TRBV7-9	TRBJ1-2	TGTGCCAGCAGCTTTGGACAGGGGACGGGTGGCTACACCTTC	CASSFGQGTGGYTF
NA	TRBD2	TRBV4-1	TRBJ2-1	TGCGCCAGCAGCCAGCCCGGGACTAGGGGGCAGTTCTTC	CASSQPGTRGQFF
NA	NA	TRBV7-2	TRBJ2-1	TGTGCCAGCAGCTTATTGGCAGGGGACTACAATGAGCAGTTCTTC	CASSLLAGDYNEQFF
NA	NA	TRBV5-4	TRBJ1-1	TGTGCCAGCAGCCCACCGGGCACTGAAGCTTTCTTT	CASSPPGTEAFF
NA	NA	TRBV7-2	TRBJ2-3	TGTGCCAGCAGCTTACATAGCGGCGGAGATACGCAGTATTTT	CASSLHSGGDTQYF
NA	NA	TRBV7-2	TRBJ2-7	TGTGCCAGCAGCTTAGAAGCCACTAGCCCCGAGCAGTACTTC	CASSLEATSPEQYF
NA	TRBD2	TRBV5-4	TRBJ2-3	TGTGCCAGCAGCTCCCTAGCGGGGGGAAACACAGATACGCAGTATTTT	CASSSLAGGNTDTQYF
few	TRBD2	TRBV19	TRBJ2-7	TGTGCCAGTAGTATAGAGGCTAGCGGAATCTACGAGCAGTACTTC	CASSIEASGIYEQYF
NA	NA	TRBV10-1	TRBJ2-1	TGCGCCAGCGTGATTAGCGGAACCCTGGGAGTCCCCTACAATGAGCAGTTCTTC	CASVISGTLGVPYNEQFF
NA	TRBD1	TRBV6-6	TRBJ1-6	TGTGCCAGCAGTTCTAGGACAGGGAGAACACCCCTCCACTTT	CASSSRTGRTPLHF
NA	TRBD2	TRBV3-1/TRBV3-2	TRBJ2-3	TGTGCCAGCAGCCAAGAGTTCGCTAGCGGGAGGGATACGCAGTATTTT	CASSQEFASGRDTQYF
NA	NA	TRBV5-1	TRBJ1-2	TGCGCCAGCAGTATGTCGGGTGATGGCTACACCTTC	CASSMSGDGYTF
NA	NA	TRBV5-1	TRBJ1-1	TGCGCCAGCAGAGTGGGGGCGGGCACTGAAGCTTTCTTT	CASRVGAGTEAFF
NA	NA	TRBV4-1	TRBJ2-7	TGCGCCAGCAGCCAAGCCGCGGGACAGAGCTCCTACGAGCAGTACTTC	CASSQAAGQSSYEQYF
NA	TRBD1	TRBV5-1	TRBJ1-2	TGCGCCAGCAGGTTGGAGGACAGGGACTATGGCTACACCTTC	CASRLEDRDYGYTF
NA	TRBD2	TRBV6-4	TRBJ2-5	TGTGCCAGCAGTGTCAACGGGGGGGAGACCCAGTACTTC	CASSVNGGETQYF
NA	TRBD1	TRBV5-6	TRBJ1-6	TGTGCCAGCAGCTTGCGAGACAGGGGATATAATTCACCCCTCCACTTT	CASSLRDRGYNSPLHF
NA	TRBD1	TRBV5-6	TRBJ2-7	TGTGCCAGCAGCTTGGTGACAGGGGGCAAACCCTACGAGCAGTACTTC	CASSLVTGGKPYEQYF
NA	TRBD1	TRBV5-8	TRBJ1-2	TGTGCCAGCAGATGGGACAGGGGGTCTAACACCTTC	CASRWDRGSNTF
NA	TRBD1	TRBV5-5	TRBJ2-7	TGTGCCAGCAGCTTGGAAAGGACAGGGGGTTCCCTCGGTCAGCAGTACTTC	CASSLERTGGSLGQQYF
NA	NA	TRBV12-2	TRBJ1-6	TGTGCAAGTCGCTTCTTTCGAGGGCAGGATTCACCCCTCCACTTT	CASRFFRGQDSPLHF
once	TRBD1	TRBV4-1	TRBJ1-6	TGCGCCAGCAGCCAAGAACAGGGGAGATTAAATTCACCCCTCCACTTT	CASSQEQGRLNSPLHF
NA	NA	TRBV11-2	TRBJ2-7	TGTGCCAGCAGCCGGGATTTAACCTACGAGCAGTACTTC	CASSRDLTYEQYF
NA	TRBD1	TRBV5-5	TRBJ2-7	TGTGCCAGCAGCCCCACAGGGGGCGCCGAGCAGTACTTC	CASSPTGGAEQYF
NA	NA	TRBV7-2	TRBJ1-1	TGTGCCAGCAGCTTAGCCGGGAACACTGAAGCTTTCTTT	CASSLAGNTEAFF
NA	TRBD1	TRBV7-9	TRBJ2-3	TGTGCCAGCGGGACAGAGAGAAGCACAGATACGCAGTATTTT	CASGTERSTDTQYF